This T cell receptor (beta chain) appears in the sequencing data of a study of Ad26.COV2.S vaccination and SARS-CoV-2 variants. Treatment defined: roughly 18 received Ad26.COV2.S at low or high dose, single or two shots; about 5 received placebo; per-sample allocation not given. Sampling was done on day 63 after the first vaccine or placebo injection. The table came from immunoSEQ multiplex PCR; TCRdb's copy has only in-frame clones and leaves some out. Altogether around 400,000 clones are present, approximately 91% being singletons, with the ten largest covering about 1.9%. The specimen comprised peripheral blood, sampled in a trial of Ad26.COV2.S vaccine versus placebo. This sequence was found in a person between 18 and 65 years old who received the Ad26.COV2.S COVID-19 vaccine or a placebo.

The DNA of the CDR3 is TGTGCCAGCAGCGCCCTCTACAGGGGAAACCAGCATTTT. Protein: CASSALYRGNQHF. The V and J genes are TRBV5-5 and TRBJ1-5, with TRBD1 matching over 7 bases. V shed 4 bases, J shed 12 bases, and the junction held 10 bases outside the gene matches. Germline CDR1 is SGHKS and CDR2 is YYEKEE (reference sequence). The CDR3 length is 13 residues.